The subject of this entry is one T cell receptor (beta chain). This sample stems from a study of T cell changes during pregnancy in multiple sclerosis. TCRdb's copy holds only in-frame clones and misses some; the assay was immunoSEQ multiplex PCR. Counted here are more than 35,000 clones, 90% occurring once; the ten biggest clones make up 0.47%. Here the sequenced sample was CD4+ T cells from peripheral blood mononuclear cells, taken in the first trimester of pregnancy. The receptor comes from a female donor in good health, enrolled as a control in a pregnancy study.

The CDR3 region has the DNA TGTGCCAGCAGGGGACTAGCGGCCACAGATACGCAGTATTTT. It is translated as CASRGLAATDTQYF. The chain couples TRBV2 to TRBJ2-3; 11 nucleotides match TRBD2. This CDR3 spans 14 amino acids. The germline gives CDR1 SNHLY, CDR2 FYNNEI. Germline trimming cut 6 bases from V and 2 bases from J; bases unmatched to any gene: 1.